This is a list of T cell receptor beta chains from one sample in a study of early T cells in non-severe SARS-CoV-2 infection. MiXCR was run by TCRdb on the 5' RACE reads, yielding one entry per CDR3 protein. The sample consists of more than 90,000 distinct CDR3 sequences, 11% of them appearing once. Sample: whole blood. The origin of the receptors is an adult who was a healthcare worker with PCR-confirmed SARS-CoV-2 infection or an uninfected control (not recorded which). Both conserved end residues are part of each CDR3. D genes are given only for firm matches. Some rows have no size entry. The others give once, few or many, or a class for an expanded clone.

cdr3_length	d_call	v_call	j_call	clone_size	cdr3_aa	cdr3_nt
16	.	TRBV5-1	TRBJ2-3	few	CASSLAGLRSTDTQYF	TGCGCCAGCAGCTTGGCCGGTTTGCGGAGCACAGATACGCAGTATTTT
17	TRBD2	TRBV9	TRBJ2-5	.	CASSSAQRGLDQETQYF	TGTGCCAGCAGCTCCGCCCAGCGGGGGCTAGACCAAGAGACCCAGTACTTC
15	TRBD1	TRBV5-1	TRBJ2-2	.	CASSLEGQGVGELFF	TGCGCCAGCAGCTTGGAGGGACAGGGAGTCGGGGAGCTGTTTTTT
14	TRBD1	TRBV10-3	TRBJ2-5	many	CAARGQGAGETQYF	TGTGCCGCCCGGGGACAGGGGGCGGGAGAGACCCAGTACTTC
11	.	TRBV7-2	TRBJ2-7	.	CASSPSWRQYF	TGTGCCAGCAGCCCCTCTTGGAGGCAGTACTTC
17	.	TRBV11-2	TRBJ2-3	.	CASSLGQHPGGTDTQYF	TGTGCCAGCAGCTTAGGACAGCATCCTGGGGGCACAGATACGCAGTATTTT
14	.	TRBV5-5	TRBJ2-7	.	CASSLGTGHHEQYF	TGTGCCAGCAGCTTGGGAACAGGGCACCACGAGCAGTACTTC
18	TRBD1	TRBV7-2	TRBJ1-6	.	CASSSTGQARSYNSPLHF	TGTGCCAGCAGCAGCACCGGACAGGCTAGATCCTATAATTCACCCCTCCACTTT
12	.	TRBV6-6	TRBJ2-7	many	CASSWERYEQYF	TGTGCCAGCAGTTGGGAGCGGTACGAGCAGTACTTC
18	TRBD2	TRBV7-6	TRBJ2-3	.	CASSLETSTGGRTDTQYF	TGTGCCAGCAGCTTAGAGACGTCAACGGGGGGGCGGACAGATACGCAGTATTTT
16	.	TRBV12-5	TRBJ2-2	many	CASGLVLGSRAGELFF	TGTGCTAGTGGTTTGGTACTTGGCAGTAGGGCCGGGGAGCTGTTTTTT
16	.	TRBV7-9	TRBJ2-7	few	CASSPRQPRPSYEQYF	TGTGCCAGCAGCCCACGACAGCCTCGGCCTTCCTACGAGCAGTACTTC